This T cell receptor (gamma chain) came from a study of Vδ1+ human thymocytes. This clone showed up just once. Its antigen is not identified. A much larger clone is a single base away; this may be a read error. The identical CDR3 is also encoded by other nucleotide sequences in the sample. RNA was extracted from the cells and then reverse transcribed. The CDR3 regions were amplified by multiplex PCR from V-gene primers to a constant-region primer. TCRdb fed the multiplex PCR reads to CATT. Among around 30,000 gamma-chain clones listed, over 15% were seen once. Alphabeta T cells were depleted, then CD3+ Vdelta1+ Vdelta2- thymocytes were FACS-sorted. Vdelta1+ thymocyte sorts reached between about 97% and 99.6% purity. V shed 0 bases and J 4 bases; nucleotides not matched to a gene: 6. Germline V CDR1 and CDR2: VINAFY, YDVSNSKD. The CDR3 is 14 amino acids. General study results and limits: In the thymus, TRG and TRD repertoires looked highly polyclonal with Gaussian CDR3 lengths. Unlike peripheral blood Vdelta1+ controls, thymic delta-chain sequences included approximately 20% Vdelta2 and few Vdelta3. Bulk repertoire data may be misinterpreted because of unexpected Vdelta2 sequences.

The TCR was taken from a boy under two years old who had congenital heart surgery. The V call is TRGV5, the J call TRGJ1 or TRGJ2. What was sequenced was Vdelta1+ gamma-delta thymocytes from the thymus. Subset meaning: FACS-sorted CD3+ TCRalphabeta- TCRVdelta1+ TCRVdelta2- thymocytes. DNA for the CDR3: TGTGCCACCTGGGACAGGCCTGGGTATTATAAGAAACTCTTT. It specifies CATWDRPGYYKKLF.